The TCR beta chain under discussion was sequenced for a study of cytomegalovirus exposure and HLA in healthy donors. In germline, CDR1 is SEHNR, CDR2 FQNEAQ (reference sequence). The V gene lost 2 bases and the J gene lost 7 bases, with 17 bases spanning the gap. This CDR3 region has 15 residues. PCR involved 60 Vbeta and 13 Jbeta primers. Sequenced by immunoSEQ multiplex PCR; TCRdb stores in-frame clones only, minus some. The sample carries about 160,000 clones, about 81% recorded once. With regard to this clone: No antigen is known for it.

Study results and limitations: Sequencing depth across donors, presence/absence analyses assumed, was roughly uniform. Later analysis indicated greater clonal expansion among HLA-associated TCR beta chains than among equally common other chains. Being productive about 90% or about 30% of the time was typical of most TCR beta V segments in an earlier analysis.

Sequences were obtained from PBMCs. The chain combines TRBV7-9 with TRBJ1-2, with a tentative D call TRBD1 (6 bases). The TCR originated in a woman younger than 35 in good health and CMV-seronegative. The DNA of the CDR3 is TGTGCCAGCAGCTTACCTATACAGGGAAATCGTGGCTACACCTTC. Its translation: CASSLPIQGNRGYTF.